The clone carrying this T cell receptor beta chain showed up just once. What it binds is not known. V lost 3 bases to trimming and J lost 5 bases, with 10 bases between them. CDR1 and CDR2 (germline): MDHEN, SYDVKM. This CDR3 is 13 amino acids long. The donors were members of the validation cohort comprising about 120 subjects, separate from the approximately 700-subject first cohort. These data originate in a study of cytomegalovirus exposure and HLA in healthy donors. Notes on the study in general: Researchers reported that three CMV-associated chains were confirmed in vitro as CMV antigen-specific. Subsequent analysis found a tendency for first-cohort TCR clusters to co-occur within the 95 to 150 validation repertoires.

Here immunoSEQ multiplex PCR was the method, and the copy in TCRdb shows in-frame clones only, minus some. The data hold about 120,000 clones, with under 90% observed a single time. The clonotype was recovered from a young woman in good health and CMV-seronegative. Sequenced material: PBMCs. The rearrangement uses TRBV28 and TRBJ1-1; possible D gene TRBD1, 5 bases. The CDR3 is CASSLTGGTEAFF. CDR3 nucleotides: TGTGCCAGCAGTTTGACGGGGGGGACTGAAGCTTTCTTT.